The clone carrying this T cell receptor (beta chain) was counted between two and nine times. The antigen is unknown. TCRdb re-derived calls from the reads in MiXCR, one entry per CDR3 protein. The sample contains about half a million distinct CDR3 sequences, 30% to 40% of which appear only once. Germline-derived CDR1 and CDR2 are MDHEN and SYDVKM. Trimming stripped 6 bases from V and 4 bases from J, with 14 bases between. This CDR3 is built from 14 residues. The sample originates from a study of T cell repertoires in cytomegalovirus infection. Overall study: Researchers turned to recently identified HLA-C-restricted CMV epitopes as well as well-studied HLA-B-restricted ones. Indicated by public TCR beta signatures were CMV infection and matching HLA type. Overall study results and limits: The ex vivo response showed dominance by HLA-C-restricted CMV-specific TCR beta clonotypes.

This rearrangement joins TRBV28 to TRBJ2-3, with D maybe TRBD1 (6 bases). Specimen: cultured PBMCs, collected from culture after CMV antigen stimulation. The receptor's source is a human donor in good health (CMV status not recorded). Some clones in this sample may be carry-over from other donors' samples. The DNA for the CDR3 is TGTGCCAGCAGCTTAAACCAGGGGCCAGATACGCAGTATTTT. The encoded protein is CASSLNQGPDTQYF.